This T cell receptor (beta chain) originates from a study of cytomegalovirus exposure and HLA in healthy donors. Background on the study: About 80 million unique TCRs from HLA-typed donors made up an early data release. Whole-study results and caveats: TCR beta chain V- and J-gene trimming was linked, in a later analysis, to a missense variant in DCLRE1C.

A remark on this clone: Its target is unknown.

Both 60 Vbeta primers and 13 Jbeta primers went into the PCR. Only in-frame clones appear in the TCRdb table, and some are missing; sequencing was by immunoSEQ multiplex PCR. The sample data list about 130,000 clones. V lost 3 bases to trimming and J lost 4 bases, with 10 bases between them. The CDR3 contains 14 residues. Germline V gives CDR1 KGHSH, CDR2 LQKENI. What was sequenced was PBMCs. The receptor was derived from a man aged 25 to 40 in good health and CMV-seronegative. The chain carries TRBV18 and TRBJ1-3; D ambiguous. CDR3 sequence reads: CASSPRTKGNTIYF. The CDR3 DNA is TGTGCCAGCTCACCGCGCACGAAGGGAAACACCATATATTTT.